These T cell receptor beta chains were read from a single sample in a study of control samples from healthy donors and cancer patients. Only in-frame clones appear in the TCRdb table, and some are missing; sequencing was by immunoSEQ multiplex PCR. The table shows 140,000 to 150,000 clones, with 93% occurring only once. The sample consisted of blood. All receptors derive from a man between 18 and 35 years old in good health. Both conserved end residues are part of each CDR3. The order of the fields is D gene, J gene, clone size, V gene, CDR3 protein, CDR3 DNA. D genes are given only for firm matches. Only some rows state a clone size, as once, few, many or a class for expanded clones.

D: NA
J: TRBJ2-1
size: NA
V: TRBV4-2
CDR3: CASSQVGGRQTYNEQFF
DNA: TGTGCCAGCAGCCAAGTAGGGGGACGGCAGACCTACAATGAGCAGTTCTTC

D: NA
J: TRBJ1-1
size: NA
V: TRBV19
CDR3: CASSVQGKTEAFF
DNA: TGTGCCAGTAGTGTTCAGGGGAAAACTGAAGCTTTCTTT

D: NA
J: TRBJ2-1
size: NA
V: TRBV4-3
CDR3: CASSQDGTGSYNEQFF
DNA: TGCGCCAGCAGCCAAGATGGGACCGGCTCCTACAATGAGCAGTTCTTC

D: NA
J: TRBJ2-7
size: NA
V: TRBV13
CDR3: CASSLGRRGRYEQYF
DNA: TGTGCCAGCAGCTTAGGGCGGAGGGGGCGCTACGAGCAGTACTTC

D: NA
J: TRBJ1-2
size: once
V: TRBV6-2/TRBV6-3
CDR3: CASSYSPGDLYGYTF
DNA: TGTGCCAGCAGTTACTCGCCCGGCGACCTCTATGGCTACACCTTC

D: NA
J: TRBJ2-7
size: many
V: TRBV4-2
CDR3: CASSQEGGREQYF
DNA: TGTGCCAGCAGCCAAGAAGGAGGGCGCGAGCAGTACTTC

D: NA
J: TRBJ1-1
size: once
V: TRBV6-6
CDR3: CASTRGSVNTEAFF
DNA: TGTGCCAGCACCCGGGGATCAGTGAACACTGAAGCTTTCTTT

D: NA
J: TRBJ1-5
size: NA
V: TRBV27
CDR3: CASSPGGQPQHF
DNA: TGTGCCAGCAGTCCCGGTGGTCAGCCCCAGCATTTT

D: NA
J: TRBJ1-4
size: NA
V: TRBV5-1
CDR3: CASREGGNEKLFF
DNA: TGCGCCAGCAGAGAGGGGGGGAATGAAAAACTGTTTTTT

D: NA
J: TRBJ1-1
size: NA
V: TRBV11-2
CDR3: CASSMNPGADLNTEAFF
DNA: TGTGCCAGCAGTATGAACCCAGGGGCAGATTTGAACACTGAAGCTTTCTTT

D: NA
J: TRBJ1-1
size: few
V: TRBV6-5
CDR3: CASSKNTEAFF
DNA: TGTGCCAGCAGTAAGAACACTGAAGCTTTCTTT

D: NA
J: TRBJ1-6
size: NA
V: TRBV10-3
CDR3: CAMKTGEESRTLHF
DNA: TGTGCCATGAAAACGGGCGAGGAGTCCAGGACCCTCCACTTT

D: NA
J: TRBJ2-1
size: NA
V: TRBV7-2
CDR3: CAGVTGSIYNEQFF
DNA: TGTGCGGGGGTTACAGGAAGTATTTACAATGAGCAGTTCTTC

D: TRBD1
J: TRBJ1-6
size: NA
V: TRBV7-2
CDR3: CASSSGGQGGSPLHF
DNA: TGTGCCAGCAGCTCGGGAGGACAGGGTGGTTCACCCCTCCACTTT

D: NA
J: TRBJ2-1
size: NA
V: TRBV12-3/TRBV12-4
CDR3: CASTTRSHNEQFF
DNA: TGTGCCAGCACTACAAGAAGCCACAATGAGCAGTTCTTC

D: NA
J: TRBJ2-3
size: NA
V: TRBV9
CDR3: CASSVVGESTDTQYF
DNA: TGTGCCAGCAGCGTAGTCGGGGAATCCACAGATACGCAGTATTTT

D: NA
J: TRBJ2-1
size: NA
V: TRBV27
CDR3: CASGTRGPEQFF
DNA: TGTGCCAGCGGTACTCGGGGACCAGAGCAGTTCTTC

D: NA
J: TRBJ1-4
size: NA
V: TRBV29-1
CDR3: CSVVLVRDPDEKLFF
DNA: TGCAGCGTTGTATTGGTCCGGGATCCCGATGAAAAACTGTTTTTT

D: TRBD2
J: TRBJ2-7
size: once
V: TRBV11-2
CDR3: CASSLALAGVTEQYF
DNA: TGTGCCAGCAGCCTAGCACTAGCGGGAGTGACCGAGCAGTACTTC